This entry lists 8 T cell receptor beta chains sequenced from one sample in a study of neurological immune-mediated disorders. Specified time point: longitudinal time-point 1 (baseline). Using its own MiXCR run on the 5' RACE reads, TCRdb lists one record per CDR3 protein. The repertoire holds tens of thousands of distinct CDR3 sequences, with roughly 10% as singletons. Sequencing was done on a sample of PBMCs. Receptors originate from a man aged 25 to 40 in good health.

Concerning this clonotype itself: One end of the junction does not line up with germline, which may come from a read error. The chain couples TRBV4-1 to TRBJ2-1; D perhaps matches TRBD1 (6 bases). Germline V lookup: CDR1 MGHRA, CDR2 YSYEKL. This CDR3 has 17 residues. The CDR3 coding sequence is TGCGCCAGCGGCCAAGGGGAAACAGGGCACCGCAGAAATGAACAGTTCTTC. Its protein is CASGQGETGHRRNEQFF.

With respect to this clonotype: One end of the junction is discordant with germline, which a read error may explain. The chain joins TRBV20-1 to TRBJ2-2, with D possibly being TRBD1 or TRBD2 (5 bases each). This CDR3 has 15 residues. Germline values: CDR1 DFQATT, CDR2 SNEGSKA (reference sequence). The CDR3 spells CSATGTLQGAGEPFF. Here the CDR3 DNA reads TGCAGTGCAACCGGGACCCTGCAAGGGGCCGGGGAGCCGTTTTTT.

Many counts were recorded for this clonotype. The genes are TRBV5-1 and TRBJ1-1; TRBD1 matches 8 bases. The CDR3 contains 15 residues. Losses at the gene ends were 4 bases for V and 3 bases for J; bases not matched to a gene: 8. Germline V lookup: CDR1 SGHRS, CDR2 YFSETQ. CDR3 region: CASSRIGQGDTEAFF. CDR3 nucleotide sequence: TGCGCCAGCAGCCGGATAGGACAGGGAGACACTGAAGCTTTCTTT.

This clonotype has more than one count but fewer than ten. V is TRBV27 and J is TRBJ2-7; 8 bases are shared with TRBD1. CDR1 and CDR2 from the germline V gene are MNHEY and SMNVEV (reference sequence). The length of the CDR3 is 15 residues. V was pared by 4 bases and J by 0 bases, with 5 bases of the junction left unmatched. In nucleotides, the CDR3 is TGTGCCAGCAGTTACCGGGACAGGTTCTCCTACGAGCAGTACTTC. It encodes CASSYRDRFSYEQYF.

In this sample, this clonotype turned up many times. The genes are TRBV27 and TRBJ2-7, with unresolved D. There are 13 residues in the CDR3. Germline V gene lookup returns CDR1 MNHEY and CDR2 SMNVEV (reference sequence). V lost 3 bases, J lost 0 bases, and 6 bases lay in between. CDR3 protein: CASSFERSYEQYF. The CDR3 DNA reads TGTGCCAGCAGTTTCGAACGCTCCTACGAGCAGTACTTC.

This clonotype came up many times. This chain's CDR3 is CASSPVAGVRGETQYF. The CDR3 region has the DNA TGTGCCAGCAGCCCCGTAGCGGGAGTGAGGGGGGAGACCCAGTACTTC. The gene calls are TRBV4-2 and TRBJ2-5, with TRBD2 matching over 9 bases. CDR3 length equals 16 residues. J was trimmed by 5 bases and V by 4 bases; bases with no gene match: 11. Germline V CDR1 and CDR2: LGHNA, YNFKEQ.

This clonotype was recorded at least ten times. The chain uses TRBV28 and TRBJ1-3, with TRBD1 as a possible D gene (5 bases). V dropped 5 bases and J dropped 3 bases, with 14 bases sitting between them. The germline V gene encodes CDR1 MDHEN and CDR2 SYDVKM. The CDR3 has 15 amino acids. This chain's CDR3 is CASSTGLPGGNTIYF. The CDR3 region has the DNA TGTGCCAGCAGTACGGGACTGCCCGGTGGAAACACCATATATTTT.

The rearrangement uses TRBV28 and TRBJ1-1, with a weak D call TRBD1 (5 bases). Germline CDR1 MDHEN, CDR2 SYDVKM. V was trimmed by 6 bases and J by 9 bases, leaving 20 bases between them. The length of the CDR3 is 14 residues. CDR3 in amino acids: CASSRAAIPEKAFF. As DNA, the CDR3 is TGTGCCAGCAGCAGGGCGGCCATCCCTGAAAAAGCTTTCTTT. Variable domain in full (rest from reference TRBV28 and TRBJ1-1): DVKVTQSSRYLVKRTGEKVFLECVQDMDHENMFWYRQDPGLGLRLIYFSYDVKMKEKGDIPEGYSVSREKKERFSLILESASTNQTSMYLCASSRAAIPEKAFFGQGTRLTVV.